A single TCR beta chain is shown here with its context. Its antigen remains unknown. The sample is drawn from a study of graft-versus-host responses after intestinal transplantation. Looking at the study overall: Each recipient received anti-thymocyte globulin induction, then tacrolimus and steroids for 3 to 4 years.

Trimming took 5 bases from V and 6 from J, leaving 14 bases between them. Germline V lookup: CDR1 SQVTM, CDR2 ANQGSEA. The CDR3 sequence is 13 residues long. Data came from immunoSEQ multiplex PCR; TCRdb stores just in-frame clones and leaves some out. The data hold some 140,000 clones, with about 92% observed a single time. J is TRBJ1-3 and V is TRBV29-1, with D maybe TRBD1 (5 bases). Sequences were derived from unstimulated CD4+ T cells sorted from spleen or lymph node cells, sampled before intestinal transplant. This sequence was found in a human donor who received an intestinal transplant. The CDR3 protein is CSVHGGRSNTIYF. CDR3 nucleotide sequence: TGCAGCGTTCATGGGGGACGTTCAAACACCATATATTTT.